Following are 32 T cell receptor beta chains from one sample sequenced in a study of blood T cell repertoires in COVID-19. Some clones are missing from TCRdb's copy, which holds only in-frame ones; the method was immunoSEQ multiplex PCR. The profile shows about 160,000 clones, over 75% of them singletons. Sequenced input: peripheral blood. These TCRs come from a man in his 70s with acute or convalescent COVID-19.

The chain's CDR3 is CASSLGQGAVRYGYTF. The CDR3, as DNA: TGTGCCAGCAGCCTGGGACAGGGGGCGGTCAGGTATGGCTACACCTTC. The rearrangement links TRBV4-2 to TRBJ1-2; 12 bases align to TRBD1. V dropped 4 bases and J dropped 5; count of bases not matched to a gene: 8. The CDR3 consists of 16 residues. In germline, CDR1 is LGHNA, CDR2 YNFKEQ.

This sequence joins TRBV6-5 and TRBJ2-1; TRBD2 agrees at 15 bases. Trimming took 6 bases from V and 13 from J; bases not matched to a gene: 4. Germline V gives CDR1 MNHEY, CDR2 SVGAGI. The CDR3 has 13 amino acids. The CDR3 loop reads CASRRTSGGGQFF. CDR3 coding DNA: TGTGCCAGCAGACGGACTAGCGGGGGGGGTCAGTTCTTC.

This chain connects TRBV24-1 to TRBJ2-1; 8 nucleotides agree with TRBD1. Germline CDR1 KGHDR, CDR2 SFDVKD. The CDR3 contains 15 residues. The trim removed 4 bases at V and 8 bases at J, leaving 9 bases unmatched. Written as DNA, the CDR3 is TGTGCCACCAGTGACTCCGGGACAGGAAAATATGAGCAGTTCTTC. It encodes CATSDSGTGKYEQFF.

This clone appeared a single time. The rearrangement uses TRBV12-3 or TRBV12-4 and TRBJ2-7; tentatively, D is TRBD2 (6 bases). The CDR3 is 12 residues long. Trimming took 8 bases from V and 2 from J, leaving 10 bases between them. Written as DNA, the CDR3 is TGTGCCAGCGGCGGGGCCCCCTACGAGCAGTACTTC. This codes for CASGGAPYEQYF.

In nucleotides, the CDR3 is TGTGCCAGCAGTACGACAGGGGATGCAACTAATGAAAAACTGTTTTTT. This sequence encodes CASSTTGDATNEKLFF. This chain connects TRBV5-6 to TRBJ1-4; the match to TRBD1 covers 8 bases. V trimming: 5 bases; J trimming: 0 bases; junction bases outside the gene matches: 6. Germline values: CDR1 SGHDT, CDR2 YYEEEE. The CDR3 runs 16 residues. Full variable domain (missing parts from reference TRBV5-6 and TRBJ1-4): DAGVTQSPTHLIKTRGQQVTLRCSPKSGHDTVSWYQQALGQGPQFIFQYYEEEERQRGNFPDRFSGHQFPNYSSELNVNALLLGDSALYLCASSTTGDATNEKLFFGSGTQLSVL.

The chain recombines TRBV11-2 with TRBJ2-3, with TRBD2 as a possible D gene (7 bases). Germline V gene data show CDR1 as SGHAT and CDR2 as FQNNGV. Trimming took off 6 bases at V and 4 bases at J, with 17 bases between the two ends. CDR3 size: 15 residues. CDR3 protein: CASSPFRGAADTQYF. CDR3 sequence (DNA): TGTGCCAGCAGTCCCTTCCGGGGGGCCGCAGATACGCAGTATTTT.

This clone came up many times. The genes are TRBV10-3 and TRBJ2-1, with 14 bases fitting TRBD2. V trimming: 3 bases; J trimming: 7 bases; junction bases outside the gene matches: 2. There are 15 residues in the CDR3. Per the germline V gene, CDR1 is ENHRY and CDR2 is SYGVKD. Here the CDR3 DNA reads TGTGCCATCAGTGACGGGACTAGCGGGGGAAATGAGCAGTTCTTC. Its translation is CAISDGTSGGNEQFF.

This sequence joins TRBV5-1 and TRBJ2-7, with TRBD1 matching over 9 bases. Unmatched junction bases numbered 6, after V lost 5 bases and J lost 3 bases. The CDR3 is 14 amino acids. CDR1 is SGHRS and CDR2 is YFSETQ in the germline V gene. In DNA form, the CDR3 reads TGCGCCAGCAGTGGGGGACAGGGCCTCTACGAGCAGTACTTC. It codes for CASSGGQGLYEQYF.

This clone was detected only a few times. This sequence joins TRBV5-4 and TRBJ2-5; 9 positions match TRBD2. With V trimmed by 3 bases and J by 3 bases, 9 bases remained unmatched. The CDR3 length is 16 residues. The germline CDR1 and CDR2 sequences are SGHNT and YYREEE (reference sequence). This chain's CDR3 is CASSYSTRGGEETQYF. CDR3 nucleotides: TGTGCCAGCAGCTACTCCACCCGCGGGGGGGAAGAGACCCAGTACTTC.

This chain uses TRBV11-3 with TRBJ2-7, with D perhaps matching TRBD1 (6 bases). Trimming removed 3 bases from V and 3 bases from J, with 9 bases in between. The CDR3 is made up of 13 amino acids. In germline, CDR1 is SGHNT, CDR2 YENEEA. This CDR3 is CASSFGQHYEQYF. The CDR3 DNA is TGTGCCAGCAGCTTCGGACAGCACTACGAGCAGTACTTC.

This rearrangement joins TRBV3-1 (or the pseudogene TRBV3-2) to TRBJ1-4; 7 nucleotides agree with TRBD1. The CDR3 extends over 14 amino acids. Trimming cost V 0 bases and J 8 bases; bases outside gene matches: 3. Germline-derived CDR1 and CDR2 are LGHDT and YNNKEL (reference sequence). The CDR3 DNA reads as TGTGCCAGCAGCCAAGAGGGACAGAACGAAAAACTGTTTTTT. It encodes CASSQEGQNEKLFF.

The V call is TRBV9, the J call TRBJ2-5; D possibly corresponds to TRBD2 (6 bases). The germline gives CDR1 SGDLS, CDR2 YYNGEE. V lost 0 bases to trimming and J lost 5 bases, with 14 bases between them. This CDR3 has 15 amino acids. The CDR3, as DNA: TGTGCCAGCAGCGTAGGCGGAGGACTAACTGAGACCCAGTACTTC. Translated, it gives CASSVGGGLTETQYF.

The rearrangement joins TRBV5-5 to TRBJ1-2, with D maybe TRBD1 (6 bases). The CDR3 extends over 16 amino acids. The V gene's germline CDR1 is SGHKS and CDR2 YYEKEE (reference sequence). The V and J ends lost 0 bases and 3 bases respectively, with 15 bases between them. The CDR3 reads CASSLAAGGVDYGYTF. CDR3 bases: TGTGCCAGCAGCTTGGCCGCGGGGGGCGTCGACTATGGCTACACCTTC.

This sequence joins TRBV28 and TRBJ2-4; D might be TRBD1 (6 bases). Trimming took off 2 bases at V and 5 bases at J, with 7 bases between the two ends. This CDR3 spans 13 amino acids. In germline, CDR1 is MDHEN, CDR2 SYDVKM. In DNA form, the CDR3 reads TGTGCCAGCAGTTTAGGGGGCGAAAACATTCAGTACTTC. Residues: CASSLGGENIQYF.

This clone was seen more than once but under ten times. The gene calls are TRBV29-1 and TRBJ1-2, with a tentative D call TRBD1 (6 bases). The CDR3 has 12 residues. V was trimmed by 1 base and J by 4 bases, leaving 7 bases between them. From germline, CDR1 is SQVTM and CDR2 ANQGSEA. This chain's CDR3 is CSVEAGAYGYTF. The CDR3 DNA reads TGCAGCGTTGAAGCAGGGGCCTATGGCTACACCTTC.

The rearrangement joins TRBV28 to TRBJ1-1, with 9 bases aligning to TRBD1. The CDR3 runs to 16 residues. From germline, CDR1 is MDHEN and CDR2 SYDVKM. V lost 6 bases, J lost 4 bases, and 12 bases stayed unmatched. Here the CDR3 DNA reads TGTGCCAGCAGCACTTTTCCGGGACAGGGAGGCACTGAAGCTTTCTTT. Protein product: CASSTFPGQGGTEAFF.

V and J are TRBV19 and TRBJ2-7; 8 bases line up with TRBD1. CDR1 LNHDA and CDR2 SQIVND come from the germline V gene (reference sequence). V lost 4 bases to trimming and J lost 4 bases; unmatched junction nucleotides: 3. The CDR3 consists of 13 residues. In DNA form, the CDR3 reads TGTGCCAGTAGTAACAGGGGGGCGTACGAGCAGTACTTC. Its translation: CASSNRGAYEQYF.

The rearrangement links TRBV4-1 to TRBJ1-1; D gene ambiguous. CDR1 MGHRA and CDR2 YSYEKL come from the germline V gene. Trimming removed 0 bases at V and 0 bases at J, with 8 bases between. The CDR3 sequence is 15 residues long. The CDR3 sequence: CASSQEGSVNTEAFF. The DNA for the CDR3 is TGCGCCAGCAGCCAAGAGGGCAGTGTGAACACTGAAGCTTTCTTT.

The rearrangement links TRBV10-2 to TRBJ2-1; D unresolved. Germline loops: CDR1 WSHSY, CDR2 SAAADI. The CDR3 runs 10 residues. With 8 bases removed from V and 7 bases from J, the gap between germline ends came to 6 bases. The CDR3 sequence: CASGLNEQFF. DNA for the CDR3: TGCGCCAGCGGGCTTAATGAGCAGTTCTTC.

In its sample, this clone was seen a few times. CDR3 bases: TGTGCCAGCAGTCGATCGGGACTAGCGGGAGCGACGAACACCGGGGAGCTGTTTTTT. Translating it yields CASSRSGLAGATNTGELFF. The V gene is TRBV27, the J gene TRBJ2-2; 14 bases are a match to TRBD2. The germline gives CDR1 MNHEY, CDR2 SMNVEV (reference sequence). The CDR3 extends over 19 amino acids. Unmatched junction bases numbered 8, after V lost 5 bases and J lost 0 bases.

V and J are TRBV7-9 and TRBJ1-6; D remains unclear. The V and J ends lost 1 base and 0 bases respectively, with 13 bases between them. Looked up from germline, CDR1 is SEHNR and CDR2 is FQNEAQ (reference sequence). The CDR3 totals 18 residues. The DNA for the CDR3 is TGTGCCAGCAGCTTAGTGCAGGCGGGAATCTCCTATAATTCACCCCTCCACTTT. It translates to CASSLVQAGISYNSPLHF.

This chain connects TRBV2 to TRBJ1-5, with TRBD1 matching over 12 bases. CDR1 is SNHLY and CDR2 is FYNNEI in the germline V gene. The CDR3 is 16 residues long. V dropped 4 bases and J dropped 6; count of bases not matched to a gene: 7. The CDR3 is CASSVAGTGGFQPQHF. CDR3 coding DNA: TGTGCCAGCAGTGTTGCGGGGACAGGGGGCTTTCAGCCCCAGCATTTT.

The CDR3 loop reads CASSLSGTSGIDEQFF. The CDR3, as DNA: TGTGCCAGCAGCTTATCCGGGACTAGCGGGATCGATGAGCAGTTCTTC. The rearrangement links TRBV5-8 to TRBJ2-1; 13 nucleotides agree with TRBD2. With 2 bases clipped from V and 8 bases from J, the junction kept 7 bases outside the gene matches. The CDR3 has 16 residues. Per the germline V gene, CDR1 is SGHTS and CDR2 is YDEGEE.

This clone was detected only a few times. V and J are TRBV6-1 and TRBJ1-4; D call uncertain. V shed 3 bases and J shed 0 bases, with 11 bases lying between them. Germline CDR1 is MNHNS and CDR2 is SASEGT. The CDR3 loop spans 16 amino acids. The CDR3 spells CASSDRHGSTNEKLFF. CDR3 DNA: TGTGCCAGCAGTGATCGACACGGTTCAACTAATGAAAAACTGTTTTTT.

In the case of this clone: The same CDR3 can be traced to other DNA sequences in this sample. The rearrangement joins TRBV11-2 to TRBJ1-2; tentatively, D is TRBD1 (5 bases). Germline CDR1 and CDR2: SGHAT and FQNNGV. CDR3 size: 13 residues. Trimming shortened V by 1 base and J by 5 bases, and 8 bases separated the two germline ends. Here the CDR3 reads CASSLGQGYGYTF. CDR3 nucleotide sequence: TGTGCCAGCAGCTTAGGTCAGGGATATGGCTACACCTTC.

J is TRBJ1-2 and V is TRBV6-6; TRBD1 matches 8 bases. With V trimmed by 2 bases and J by 1 base, 6 bases remained unmatched. Per the germline V gene, CDR1 is MNHNY and CDR2 is SVGAGI (reference sequence). The CDR3 length is 16 residues. The CDR3 spells CASSYTRGQGNYGYTF. The CDR3, as DNA: TGTGCCAGCAGTTACACAAGAGGACAGGGTAACTATGGCTACACCTTC.

This chain links TRBV27 with TRBJ1-6, with D tentatively TRBD1 (6 bases). CDR1 is MNHEY, CDR2 SMNVEV, per germline (reference sequence). V shed 5 bases and J shed 6 bases, with 20 bases lying between them. The CDR3 has 17 amino acids. The CDR3 spells CASSPQGSFIGNSPLHF. The CDR3 nucleotides read TGTGCCAGCAGTCCCCAGGGGTCGTTCATCGGTAATTCACCCCTCCACTTT.

The V gene is TRBV5-6, the J gene TRBJ1-2; D is undetermined. The germline V and J ends were trimmed by 0 bases and 0 bases, with 9 bases remaining between them. The CDR3 sequence is 15 residues long. The germline CDR1 and CDR2 sequences are SGHDT and YYEEEE. The CDR3 DNA sequence: TGTGCCAGCAGCTTGGGGGCGCGGGCTAACTATGGCTACACCTTC. It translates to CASSLGARANYGYTF.

This clone was counted between two and nine times. The genes are TRBV6-5 and TRBJ2-7; no firm D call. Per germline, CDR1 MNHEY and CDR2 SVGAGI. Trimming pared 2 bases from V and 2 bases from J, leaving 7 bases between. This CDR3 is 13 amino acids long. CDR3 loop: CASSYAYPYEQYF. In DNA, the CDR3 is TGTGCCAGCAGTTACGCGTACCCCTACGAGCAGTACTTC.

The V and J genes are TRBV9 and TRBJ2-5, with D hard to call. CDR1 and CDR2 from the germline V gene are SGDLS and YYNGEE. The length of the CDR3 is 14 residues. Between the trimmed V and J ends, which lost 1 base and 4 bases, there was a span of 11 bases. CDR3 DNA sequence: TGTGCCAGCAGCGTACTTCAGGTGGGAGAGACCCAGTACTTC. Amino acids: CASSVLQVGETQYF. Full variable domain (remainder filled in from reference TRBV9 and TRBJ2-5): DSGVTQTPKHLITATGQRVTLRCSPRSGDLSVYWYQQSLDQGLQFLIQYYNGEERAKGNILERFSAQQFPDLHSELNLSSLELGDSALYFCASSVLQVGETQYFGPGTRLLVL.

This clone was observed a handful of times. V and J are TRBV25-1 and TRBJ1-4; maybe TRBD1 (5 bases). The CDR3 extends over 13 amino acids. The germline V gene has CDR1 MGHDK and CDR2 SYGVNS. The V gene lost 8 bases and the J gene lost 4 bases, with 11 bases spanning the gap. CDR3 nucleotide sequence: TGTGCCAGCCATCGGGGGAATAATGAAAAACTGTTTTTT. It specifies CASHRGNNEKLFF.

The J gene is TRBJ1-1, the V gene TRBV9; 8 nucleotides match TRBD1. Looked up from germline, CDR1 is SGDLS and CDR2 is YYNGEE. The CDR3 loop spans 15 amino acids. V lost 6 bases and J lost 4; bases outside the gene matches: 11. CDR3 nucleotide sequence: TGTGCCAGCACCCCAGGGGGAACAGGGGGCACTGAAGCTTTCTTT. This codes for CASTPGGTGGTEAFF.